A single sample gave rise to the 12 T cell receptor beta chains below, sequenced in a study of T cells in Graves' hyperthyroidism and ophthalmopathy (dated 2019 in TCRdb). The library was produced with multiplex PCR. TCRdb shows the sequencer as Illumina HiSeq 2000. The TCR beta CDR3 regions were amplified from RNA transcripts. A first-round RT-PCR of the TCR CDR3 used the HTBI primer set with the Qiagen OneStep RT-PCR kit. TCRdb cleaned the public reads at Q25 with fastp, built clones with MiXCR and kept in-frame beta chains. Every distinct CDR3 protein forms one entry, paired with its most common genes and DNA. For this sample there are about 350,000 distinct CDR3 sequences; approximately 16% appear just once. The ten largest clones add up to roughly a fifth of the sample. Sample: blood. All receptors derive from a woman aged 60 to 75 with Graves' ophthalmopathy.

This clonotype was picked up many times. The genes are TRBV3-1 and TRBJ2-1; D is perhaps TRBD2 (5 bases). CDR3 size: 14 residues. Per the germline V gene, CDR1 is LGHDT and CDR2 is YNNKEL (reference sequence). V lost 3 bases and J 3 bases, leaving 9 bases between the germline ends. The CDR3 here is CASSHRRYYNEQFF. CDR3 DNA sequence: TGTGCCAGCAGCCACCGGAGGTACTACAATGAGCAGTTCTTC.

Ten or more counts support this clonotype. The chain has TRBV6-1 and TRBJ2-5, with 10 bases fitting TRBD2. Trimming at V came to 5 bases and at J to 5 bases, leaving 8 bases not matched to a gene. The CDR3 totals 15 residues. Germline lookup yields CDR1 MNHNS and CDR2 SASEGT. The DNA of the CDR3 is TGTGCCAGCAGTTATGGGAGCGGGAGGGAGGAGACCCAGTACTTC. Protein sequence: CASSYGSGREETQYF.

This clonotype was counted between two and nine times. The rearrangement links TRBV28 to TRBJ2-3; D may match TRBD1 or TRBD2 (5 bases each). CDR3 size: 14 residues. Germline V CDR1 and CDR2: MDHEN, SYDVKM. Trimming removed 6 bases from V and 13 bases from J, with 23 bases in between. CDR3 sequence reads: CASSTMGPPIREYF. The DNA of the CDR3 is TGTGCCAGCAGCACTATGGGACCCCCGATACGGGAGTATTTT.

This clonotype was seen a few times. V gene TRBV29-1 combines with J gene TRBJ1-2, with D uncertain. Germline-derived CDR1 and CDR2 are SQVTM and ANQGSEA. Trimming removed 2 bases from V and 5 bases from J, with 9 bases in between. The CDR3 consists of 12 residues. The CDR3 loop is CSVETRNYGYTF. DNA of the CDR3: TGCAGCGTTGAAACCAGAAATTATGGCTACACCTTC.

This rearrangement joins TRBV9 to TRBJ1-3; no clear D. CDR1 SGDLS and CDR2 YYNGEE come from the germline V gene. CDR3 length: 14 amino acids. V lost 0 bases and J lost 2, with 6 bases in between. The CDR3 DNA follows: TGTGCCAGCAGCGTAGAGCAAACTGGAAACACCATATATTTT. Translating gives CASSVEQTGNTIYF.

V usage is TRBV20-1 and J usage is TRBJ2-1, with D hard to call. Germline CDR1 and CDR2: DFQATT and SNEGSKA (reference sequence). The CDR3 consists of 11 residues. Trimming stripped 4 bases from V and 9 bases from J, with 10 bases between. Here the CDR3 DNA reads TGCAGTGCTAACCTCGCAATTGAGCAGTTCTTC. This sequence encodes CSANLAIEQFF.

This clonotype was observed a few times. The gene calls are TRBV7-9 and TRBJ2-1; D remains unclear. The CDR3 loop spans 14 amino acids. CDR1 is SEHNR and CDR2 is FQNEAQ in the germline V gene (reference sequence). Deletions cut 2 bases from V and 8 bases from J, with 13 bases between. The CDR3 nucleotides read TGTGCCAGCAGCTTACTCAGCGTGTTCGATGAGCAGTTCTTC. Translated: CASSLLSVFDEQFF.

Many counts were recorded for this clonotype. V and J are TRBV2 and TRBJ1-2, with D perhaps matching TRBD1 (6 bases). This CDR3 comprises 13 residues. CDR1 SNHLY and CDR2 FYNNEI come from the germline V gene. Trimming cost V 4 bases and J 4 bases, with 10 bases left between them. CDR3 bases: TGTGCCAGCAGTGGCGGACAGAGCTATGGCTACACCTTC. This codes for CASSGGQSYGYTF. Supplemented by reference TRBV2 and TRBJ1-2, the full variable domain reads EPEVTQTPSHQVTQMGQEVILRCVPISNHLYFYWYRQILGQKVEFLVSFYNNEISEKSEIFDDQFSVERPDGSNFTLKIRSTKLEDSAMYFCASSGGQSYGYTFGSGTRLTVV.

This clonotype was seen a few times. The gene calls are TRBV19 and TRBJ2-2; D may match TRBD1 or TRBD2 (5 bases each). Germline V CDR1 and CDR2: LNHDA, SQIVND (reference sequence). Trimming cost V 2 bases and J 0 bases, with 13 bases left between them. The CDR3 spans 17 residues. The CDR3 nucleotides read TGTGCCAGTAGTATACGGACGGGACGCGCGAACACCGGGGAGCTGTTTTTT. Protein product: CASSIRTGRANTGELFF.

This clonotype was observed at least ten times. The V call is TRBV28, the J call TRBJ2-3, with 7 positions matching TRBD2. The CDR3 runs to 16 residues. V lost 4 bases and J lost 6; bases outside the gene matches: 13. Per the germline V gene, CDR1 is MDHEN and CDR2 is SYDVKM. The CDR3 DNA is TGTGCCAGCAGTTCTATGGGTCCGGGAGGAGGGGATACGCAGTATTTT. Its protein is CASSSMGPGGGDTQYF.

This clonotype appeared many times. This chain connects TRBV5-1 to TRBJ1-2, with TRBD1 matching over 10 bases. With 6 bases clipped from V and 7 bases from J, the junction kept 9 bases outside the gene matches. CDR3 length: 14 amino acids. Germline V CDR1 and CDR2: SGHRS, YFSETQ. CDR3 coding DNA: TGCGCCAGCACCGGCGGGGACAGGGGAGTTGGCTACACCTTC. This codes for CASTGGDRGVGYTF.

The rearrangement links TRBV5-5 to TRBJ2-3, with D perhaps TRBD2 (7 bases). The CDR3 sequence is 15 residues long. With 0 bases removed from V and 4 bases from J, the gap between germline ends came to 12 bases. CDR1 and CDR2 (germline): SGHKS, YYEKEE (reference sequence). The CDR3 bases are TGTGCCAGCAGCTTGGAGGGGGGGAGTCCAGATACGCAGTATTTT. It translates to CASSLEGGSPDTQYF.